The 10 T cell receptor beta chains below come from one sample, sequenced in a study of HIV-infected children after antiretroviral therapy interruption. Regarding treatment: PENTA 11 planned treatment interruption arm or continuous ART arm. The TCR library was built from RNA with a 3' RACE protocol and unique molecular identifiers. TCRdb re-derived calls from the 3' RACE reads in MiXCR, one entry per CDR3 protein. The sample includes about 83,000 distinct CDR3 sequences, around 6.9% of them seen just once. This material consisted of CD45RA+ CD4+ T cells from PBMCs, pooled from several time points, taken from a donor given antiretroviral therapy, either interrupted or continuous. The subset was: naive CD4+ CD45RA+ CD45RO- T cells. These TCRs come from a pool of human donors with HIV.

In this sample, this clonotype turned up many times. The chain links TRBV4-2 to TRBJ2-2, with D possibly being TRBD2 (5 bases). Germline V gene data show CDR1 as LGHNA and CDR2 as YNFKEQ. This CDR3 is 15 amino acids long. V was shortened by 0 bases and J by 9 bases, with 14 bases between the two germline ends. In DNA form, the CDR3 reads TGTGCCAGCAGCCAAGACACTAAGGGAGTCCGGGAGCTGTTTTTT. It codes for CASSQDTKGVRELFF.

This chain joins TRBV30 and TRBJ1-2; 11 nucleotides line up with TRBD1. This CDR3 contains 12 residues. V lost 3 bases to trimming and J lost 6 bases; unmatched junction nucleotides: 0. Germline lookup yields CDR1 GTSNPN and CDR2 SVGIG (reference sequence). The CDR3 DNA follows: TGTGCCTGGAGGGGACAGGGGGATGGCTACACCTTC. It is translated as CAWRGQGDGYTF.

The sample holds many counts of this clonotype. The gene calls are TRBV20-1 and TRBJ2-5; TRBD2 matches 8 bases. This CDR3 has 14 amino acids. The V gene end was trimmed by 3 bases and the J gene end by 9 bases; junction bases not matched to a gene: 12. Germline lookup yields CDR1 DFQATT and CDR2 SNEGSKA (reference sequence). The CDR3 here is CSARVGGAIFSQYF. CDR3 bases: TGCAGTGCTAGGGTCGGGGGGGCCATTTTTTCCCAGTACTTC.

This clonotype was seen at least ten times. V usage is TRBV5-1 and J usage is TRBJ2-5; maybe TRBD2 (5 bases). There are 12 residues in the CDR3. Germline V CDR1 and CDR2: SGHRS, YFSETQ. V was clipped by 2 bases and J by 7 bases, with 9 bases between them. The CDR3 sequence is CASSLKEGTQYF. The CDR3 region has the DNA TGCGCCAGCAGCTTAAAAGAGGGGACCCAGTACTTC.

This clonotype has a count of ten or more. The gene calls are TRBV15 and TRBJ1-3, with D perhaps matching TRBD1 (5 bases). CDR1 LNHNV and CDR2 YYDKDF come from the germline V gene (reference sequence). Between the trimmed V and J ends, which lost 8 bases and 4 bases, there was a span of 12 bases. The length of the CDR3 is 13 residues. DNA for the CDR3: TGTGCCACCTCCCGGACATCCGGAAACACCATATATTTT. Translation: CATSRTSGNTIYF.

In its sample, this clonotype was seen many times. DNA of the CDR3: TGCGCCAGCAGCCCCGTAGGGGGCGAGAACACTGAAGCTTTCTTT. As protein: CASSPVGGENTEAFF. The rearrangement links TRBV5-1 to TRBJ1-1, with 7 bases that match TRBD1. Germline CDR1 and CDR2: SGHRS and YFSETQ. The CDR3 has 15 amino acids. V gave up 4 bases and J gave up 1 base; unmatched junction bases: 7.

This clonotype qualifies as medium-sized (0.01 to 0.1%). The V and J genes are TRBV20-1 and TRBJ1-1; TRBD1 agrees at 9 bases. Germline CDR1 and CDR2: DFQATT and SNEGSKA (reference sequence). The trim removed 4 bases at V and 3 bases at J, leaving 15 bases unmatched. This CDR3 region has 17 residues. The CDR3 sequence is CSAIRDRVSGEYTEAFF. DNA for the CDR3: TGCAGTGCTATCCGGGACAGGGTCTCGGGAGAGTACACTGAAGCTTTCTTT.

This clonotype has ten or more counts. The gene calls are TRBV18 and TRBJ1-1; D is unresolved. CDR3 length: 14 amino acids. Germline V lookup: CDR1 KGHSH, CDR2 LQKENI. V was cut by 0 bases and J by 2 bases, with 7 bases left in between. CDR3: CASSPPSTNTEAFF. DNA of the CDR3: TGTGCCAGCTCACCACCGTCAACCAACACTGAAGCTTTCTTT.

This clonotype was seen many times. The chain links TRBV6-1 to TRBJ2-4, with 10 bases fitting TRBD1. The CDR3 contains 14 residues. The germline V gene has CDR1 MNHNS and CDR2 SASEGT. Trimming took 6 bases from V and 8 from J; bases not matched to a gene: 7. CDR3 coding DNA: TGTGCCAGCAGAATAGGGACAGGGGATTACATTCAGTACTTC. Its translation: CASRIGTGDYIQYF.

This clonotype has only a few counts. The chain combines TRBV27 with TRBJ2-1; TRBD1 or TRBD2 may be the D gene (6 bases each). V gave up 5 bases and J gave up 5 bases, with 19 bases separating them. Germline V CDR1 and CDR2: MNHEY, SMNVEV (reference sequence). The CDR3 loop spans 16 amino acids. CDR3 in DNA: TGTGCCAGCAGTCCATATGGGTTCGGGGGCCACAATGAGCAGTTCTTC. It yields the protein CASSPYGFGGHNEQFF.